These 10 T cell receptor beta chains were all obtained from the same sample, sequenced in a study of shared T cell receptors in the human thymus. TCRdb's table, derived via immunoSEQ multiplex PCR, lists solely in-frame clones and lacks some. The repertoire includes about 380,000 clones, 85% to 95% of them detected once, and roughly 0.02% sits in the top ten. Sequencing was performed on thymocytes. The receptors here all came from a human donor.

V gene TRBV28 combines with J gene TRBJ2-2; 12 nucleotides align to TRBD2. The V and J ends lost 6 bases and 2 bases, in that order; junction bases with no gene match: 7. The CDR3 runs 17 residues. CDR1 MDHEN and CDR2 SYDVKM come from the germline V gene. This CDR3 is CASSLAGLAGNTGELFF. Written as DNA, the CDR3 is TGTGCCAGCAGCCTCGCAGGACTAGCGGGAAACACCGGGGAGCTGTTTTTT.

The rearrangement links TRBV7-2 to TRBJ2-7; TRBD1 matches at 9 bases. Per germline, CDR1 SGHTA and CDR2 FQGNSA. The CDR3 has 14 residues. Unmatched junction bases numbered 3, after V lost 3 bases and J lost 3 bases. The CDR3 spells CASSFGQGIYEQYF. CDR3 bases: TGTGCCAGCAGCTTCGGACAGGGGATCTACGAGCAGTACTTC. Full variable domain (rest looked up from reference TRBV7-2 and TRBJ2-7): GAGVSQSPSNKVTEKGKDVELRCDPISGHTALYWYRQSLGQGLEFLIYFQGNSAPDKSGLPSDRFSAERTGGSVSTLTIQRTQQEDSAVYLCASSFGQGIYEQYFGPGTRLTVT.

This chain links TRBV9 with TRBJ1-2, with 7 positions matching TRBD1. Germline V gene data show CDR1 as SGDLS and CDR2 as YYNGEE. CDR3 length: 12 residues. V lost 3 bases to trimming and J lost 8 bases; unmatched junction nucleotides: 4. As DNA, the CDR3 is TGTGCCAGCAGCGCAGGGGGGCGAGGCTACACCTTC. It is translated as CASSAGGRGYTF.

The rearrangement uses TRBV18 and TRBJ2-3; tentatively, D is TRBD1 or TRBD2 (5 bases each). Germline V gene sequence: CDR1 KGHSH, CDR2 LQKENI. Deletions cut 5 bases from V and 0 bases from J, with 21 bases between. There are 18 residues in the CDR3. The CDR3 DNA reads as TGTGCCAGCTCATCCCTATTCCGGCCGGGGCTAAGCACAGATACGCAGTATTTT. Its protein product is CASSSLFRPGLSTDTQYF.

The rearrangement joins TRBV27 to TRBJ2-1; 10 nucleotides line up with TRBD2. Germline V gene data show CDR1 as MNHEY and CDR2 as SMNVEV (reference sequence). The CDR3 is 17 amino acids. J was trimmed by 2 bases and V by 0 bases; bases with no gene match: 4. This chain's CDR3 is CASSLSRAGGPYNEQFF. CDR3 nucleotides: TGTGCCAGCAGTTTATCACGAGCGGGAGGGCCCTACAATGAGCAGTTCTTC.

The V and J genes are TRBV11-2 and TRBJ1-4; D ambiguous. CDR3 length: 17 residues. Between the trimmed V and J ends, which lost 5 bases and 0 bases, there was a span of 16 bases. Germline V lookup: CDR1 SGHAT, CDR2 FQNNGV. Here the CDR3 DNA reads TGTGCCAGCAGCCCCCCGGAGCGGCGATCAACTAATGAAAAACTGTTTTTT. Its translation: CASSPPERRSTNEKLFF.

The chain carries TRBV11-2 and TRBJ1-4, with no clear D. The germline V gene has CDR1 SGHAT and CDR2 FQNNGV. V lost 5 bases, J lost 7 bases, and 17 bases lay in between. The CDR3 totals 15 residues. Here the CDR3 DNA reads TGTGCCAGCAGCCCCAGACACTCACGGGCTGAAAAACTGTTTTTT. It specifies CASSPRHSRAEKLFF.

The chain employs TRBV21-1 and TRBJ2-3; TRBD2 reflects the table's D call only, with no check against the DNA. TRBV21-1 counts as a pseudogene. CDR3 length: 12 amino acids. The CDR3 sequence: CASSLSTDTQYF. The CDR3 coding sequence is TGTGCCAGCAGCCTTAGCACAGATACGCAGTATTTT.

The rearrangement joins TRBV5-1 to TRBJ1-2; D unclear. V was cut by 0 bases and J by 4 bases, with 28 bases left in between. The CDR3 covers 20 residues. Germline-derived CDR1 and CDR2 are SGHRS and YFSETQ. CDR3 coding DNA: TGCGCCAGCAGCTTGGCCGGGCACGCGGGATTACGAGTCCGGGTCTATGGCTACACCTTC. Translating gives CASSLAGHAGLRVRVYGYTF.

The rearrangement uses TRBV28 and TRBJ2-2, with D possibly TRBD2 on 7 matching bases. This CDR3 is built from 15 residues. V was clipped by 3 bases and J by 4 bases, with 12 bases between them. CDR1 and CDR2 from the germline V gene are MDHEN and SYDVKM. The DNA for the CDR3 is TGTGCCAGCAGTTTGTACAGGGAGGGCACCGGGGAGCTGTTTTTT. This encodes CASSLYREGTGELFF.